Listed below are T cell receptor beta chains from one sample, sequenced in a study of beta chain features in type 1 diabetes. The method was immunoSEQ multiplex PCR; TCRdb's version includes in-frame clones alone and lacks a portion of them. The sample has some 360,000 clones; 15% to 20% are singletons. Sequencing was performed on naive CD4+ T cells from blood. The origin of the receptors is a woman aged 18 to 35 in good health. Both conserved end residues are trimmed from each CDR3. Clone size appears in some rows only: once, few, many, or a class for an expanded clone.

V gene	clone size	J gene	CDR3 protein
TRBV9	few	TRBJ1-1	ASSVGQGPNTEAF
TRBV12-5	.	TRBJ1-5	ASGLVGTGGVPQPQH
TRBV6-5	.	TRBJ2-3	ASSTGTHLGDTQY
TRBV28	.	TRBJ1-2	ASRGQGAYYGYT
TRBV30	few	TRBJ2-1	AWSSYPGNEQF
TRBV11-2	.	TRBJ2-5	ASSIDRGSETQY
TRBV7-2	few	TRBJ1-2	ASSLNIGGRDGYT
TRBV10-3	few	TRBJ1-1	AISEGAIAEAF
TRBV19	.	TRBJ2-1	ASSIYSVGGPF
TRBV9	.	TRBJ1-2	ASSASGHNYGYT
TRBV29-1	.	TRBJ2-5	SVRSLPGLAGGSRETQY
TRBV30	once	TRBJ1-2	VWTPGGGAFRYT
TRBV9	few	TRBJ2-5	ASSPGQDQAETQY
TRBV4-2	.	TRBJ2-3	ASSPLKLREWNTDTQY
TRBV15	few	TRBJ2-7	ATSRDRGANRLYEQY
TRBV2	.	TRBJ2-3	ASSEGLAGADTQY
TRBV11-2	few	TRBJ1-2	ASSTPGWHGYT
TRBV27	few	TRBJ2-1	ASSAQGGYNEQF
TRBV30	few	TRBJ2-7	AWSKGAYEQY
TRBV2	.	TRBJ1-1	ASSEGQGAWTEAF
TRBV25-1	few	TRBJ2-5	ASSDPGRAETQY
TRBV19	.	TRBJ2-1	ASSTTGQGEQF
TRBV7-9	.	TRBJ2-3	ASSQTADTQY
TRBV11-3	.	TRBJ2-5	ASSLGLASGGSETQY
TRBV7-9	.	TRBJ2-5	ASSLGPGRETQY
TRBV29-1	.	TRBJ2-1	SVVDRGQDEQF
TRBV19	few	TRBJ2-1	ASTGLAGLPTEQF
TRBV29-1	few	TRBJ2-4	SVTRGAGNIQY
TRBV5-1	.	TRBJ2-5	ASSPGQGLGTQY
TRBV10-3	.	TRBJ2-7	AIGSTGASNEQY
TRBV14	few	TRBJ2-7	ASSQGTGGGYEQY
TRBV11-3	.	TRBJ1-2	ASSLEMRIGERSGYT
TRBV5-8	.	TRBJ1-2	ASSSPGQGLFYGYT
TRBV7-8	few	TRBJ2-3	ASSGTGFGDTQY
TRBV6-6	.	TRBJ1-5	ASTQGGSNQPQH
TRBV2	few	TRBJ2-1	ASSQQGDEQF
TRBV10-3	.	TRBJ2-5	AISGTQKETQY
TRBV5-4	few	TRBJ1-1	ASSQWGGKTEAF
TRBV18	once	TRBJ2-1	ASSPSGQGRGEQF
TRBV18	.	TRBJ1-2	ASSPRMDNYGYT
TRBV7-9	.	TRBJ2-5	ASSFGTAQETQY
TRBV2	once	TRBJ2-1	ASSEERILRNEQF